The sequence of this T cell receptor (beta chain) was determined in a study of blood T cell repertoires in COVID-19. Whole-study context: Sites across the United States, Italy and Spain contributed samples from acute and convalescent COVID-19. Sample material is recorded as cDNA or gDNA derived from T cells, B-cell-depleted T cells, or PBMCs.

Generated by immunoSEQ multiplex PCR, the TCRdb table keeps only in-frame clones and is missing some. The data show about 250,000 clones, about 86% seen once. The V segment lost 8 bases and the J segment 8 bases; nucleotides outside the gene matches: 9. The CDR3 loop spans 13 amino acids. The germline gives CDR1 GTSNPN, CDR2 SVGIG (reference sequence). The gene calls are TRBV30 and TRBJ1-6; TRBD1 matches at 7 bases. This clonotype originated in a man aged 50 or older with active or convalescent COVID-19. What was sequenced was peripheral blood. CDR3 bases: TGTGCCGGCCGGCCGGGACAGTATTCACCCCTCCACTTT. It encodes CAGRPGQYSPLHF.